At least ten counts were recorded for the clone carrying this T cell receptor beta chain. This record comes from a study of T cells in Graves' hyperthyroidism and ophthalmopathy. The CDR3 consists of 15 residues. Germline V lookup: CDR1 MNHNS, CDR2 SASEGT. V shed 6 bases and J shed 1 base, with 16 bases lying between them. RNA transcripts served as the template for amplifying TCR beta CDR3 regions. Researchers ran a first-round RT-PCR on the TCR CDR3 using the HTBI primer set. TCRdb used MiXCR to reprocess the multiplex PCR reads, holding one entry per CDR3 protein. The sample lists approximately 420,000 distinct CDR3 sequences; approximately 15% were seen once.

This receptor was taken from a woman aged 25 to 39 with Graves' hyperthyroidism. The V gene is TRBV6-1, the J gene TRBJ2-7; a possible D gene is TRBD1 (6 bases). Source material: blood. CDR3 region: CASSLDRSVSYEQYF. Here the CDR3 DNA reads TGTGCCAGCAGCCTCGACAGGAGTGTATCCTACGAGCAGTACTTC.